Described below is a single T cell receptor beta chain sequence and its context. It lacks a known antigen. The record has no base qualities; no much larger clone is one base away. This CDR3 is also generated by other DNA sequences in the sample. The library was made by the immunoSEQ multiplex PCR assay. TCRdb provides this immuneACCESS table in a form limited to in-frame rearrangements. Some clones are lacking; in checked studies, under half of them reflect an unresolved V gene, and why the rest are absent is not known. This sample lists fewer than 65,000 clones; around four fifths were detected once. Clones ranked in the top ten supply about 6.1% of the sample. This entry comes from a study of radiotherapy plus CTLA-4 blockade in lung cancer listed by TCRdb under 2018. Study-level background: Objective responses occurred in 18% of enrolled patients, and around 29% achieved disease control. Findings and caveats that apply to the study as a whole: After treatment with radiotherapy and ipilimumab, TCR clones that originated in tumors expanded in peripheral blood. The strongest predictors of response, as reported, were early dynamic changes in blood T cell clones along with a rise in serum interferon-beta after radiation.

Focal radiation therapy combined with CTLA-4 blockade (ipilimumab) was tested in patients with chemo-refractory metastatic non-small-cell lung cancer. V is cut by 4 bases and J by 7 bases, and the space between the germline ends is 14 bases. As encoded in the germline V gene, CDR1 is SNHLY while CDR2 is FYNNEI. The CDR3 starts with the cysteine, ends with the phenylalanine, and has 13 residues. Just the 39-base CDR3 DNA is kept, in frame starting at base 1. The input for sequencing was peripheral blood, taken from a patient treated with radiotherapy plus ipilimumab. The source is a human donor with non-small cell lung cancer whose response to radiotherapy plus ipilimumab could not be evaluated. The chain was built from TRBV2 and TRBJ2-7; the D gene is perhaps TRBD1, on 5 matching bases. The DNA sequence follows: TGTGCCAGCAGTGCACAGGCAGGGTATGAGCAGTACTTC. It translates as CASSAQAGYEQYF. With all but the CDR3 taken from the reference TRBV2 and TRBJ2-7 genes, the full variable domain is: EPEVTQTPSHQVTQMGQEVILRCVPISNHLYFYWYRQILGQKVEFLVSFYNNEISEKSEIFDDQFSVERPDGSNFTLKIRSTKLEDSAMYFCASSAQAGYEQYFGPGTRLTVT.